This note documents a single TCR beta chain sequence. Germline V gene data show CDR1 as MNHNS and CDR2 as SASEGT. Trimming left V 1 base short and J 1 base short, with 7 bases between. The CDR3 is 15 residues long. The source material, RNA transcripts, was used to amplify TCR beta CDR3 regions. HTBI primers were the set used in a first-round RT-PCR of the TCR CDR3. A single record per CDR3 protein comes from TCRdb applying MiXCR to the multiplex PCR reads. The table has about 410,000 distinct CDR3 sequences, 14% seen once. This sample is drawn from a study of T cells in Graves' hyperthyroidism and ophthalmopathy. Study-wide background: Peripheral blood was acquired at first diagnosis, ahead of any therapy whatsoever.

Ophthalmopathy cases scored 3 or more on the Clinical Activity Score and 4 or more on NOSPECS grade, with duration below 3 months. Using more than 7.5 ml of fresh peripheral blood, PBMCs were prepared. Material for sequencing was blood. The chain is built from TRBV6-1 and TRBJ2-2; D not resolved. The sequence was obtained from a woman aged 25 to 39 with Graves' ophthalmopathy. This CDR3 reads CASSEVGQNTGELFF. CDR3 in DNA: TGTGCCAGCAGTGAAGTTGGGCAGAACACCGGGGAGCTGTTTTTT.